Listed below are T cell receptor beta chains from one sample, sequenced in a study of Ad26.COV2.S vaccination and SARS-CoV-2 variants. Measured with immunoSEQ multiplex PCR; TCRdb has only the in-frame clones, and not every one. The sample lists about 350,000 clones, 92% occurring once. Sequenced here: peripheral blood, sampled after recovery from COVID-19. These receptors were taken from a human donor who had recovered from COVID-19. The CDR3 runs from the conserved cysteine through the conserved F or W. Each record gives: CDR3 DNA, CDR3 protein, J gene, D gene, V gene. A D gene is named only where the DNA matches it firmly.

CDR3 DNA: TGTGCCAGCAGCACCGGGTGGGGATACCTTGAAGCTTTCTTT
CDR3 protein: CASSTGWGYLEAFF
J gene: TRBJ1-1
D gene: NA
V gene: TRBV27

CDR3 DNA: TGTGCCAGCAGAGCGACAGGGGTCGGAGAAAAACTGTTTTTT
CDR3 protein: CASRATGVGEKLFF
J gene: TRBJ1-4
D gene: TRBD1
V gene: TRBV27

CDR3 DNA: TGTGCCAGCAGCTCCGGGACTTATAATTCACCCCTCCACTTT
CDR3 protein: CASSSGTYNSPLHF
J gene: TRBJ1-6
D gene: NA
V gene: TRBV6-4

CDR3 DNA: TGTGCCAGCACCCCACCGACTAGCGGGGTAGCCTACGAGCAGTACTTC
CDR3 protein: CASTPPTSGVAYEQYF
J gene: TRBJ2-7
D gene: TRBD2
V gene: TRBV7-9

CDR3 DNA: TGCGCCAGCAGCCAAGATCTAGGCGGACAGGGGGTCTACAATGAGCAGTTCTTC
CDR3 protein: CASSQDLGGQGVYNEQFF
J gene: TRBJ2-1
D gene: TRBD1
V gene: TRBV4-3

CDR3 DNA: TGTGCCAGCAGGAGCCCCTTAAACACCATATATTTT
CDR3 protein: CASRSPLNTIYF
J gene: TRBJ1-3
D gene: NA
V gene: TRBV25-1

CDR3 DNA: TGCGCCAGCAGGGGTAGCGATAGCACAGATACGCAGTATTTT
CDR3 protein: CASRGSDSTDTQYF
J gene: TRBJ2-3
D gene: NA
V gene: TRBV5-1

CDR3 DNA: TGTGCCAGCAGTTTATCCCGATCTCTCAGGGGGCCCTACGAGCAGTACTTC
CDR3 protein: CASSLSRSLRGPYEQYF
J gene: TRBJ2-7
D gene: TRBD1
V gene: TRBV27

CDR3 DNA: TGTGCCAGCAGCCAAGCCGACAGGCCCTACGAGCAGTACTTC
CDR3 protein: CASSQADRPYEQYF
J gene: TRBJ2-7
D gene: NA
V gene: TRBV14

CDR3 DNA: TGCGCCAGCAGCACGACGGCCACCGGGACAATGAACACTGAAGCTTTCTTT
CDR3 protein: CASSTTATGTMNTEAFF
J gene: TRBJ1-1
D gene: NA
V gene: TRBV5-1

CDR3 DNA: TGTGCCAGCTCACCCCTAGGACTAGCGGGACTCCCTCTGAACACCGGGGAGCTGTTTTTT
CDR3 protein: CASSPLGLAGLPLNTGELFF
J gene: TRBJ2-2
D gene: TRBD2
V gene: TRBV18

CDR3 DNA: TGTGCCAGCAGTTTGAGAGACTATGGCTACACCTTC
CDR3 protein: CASSLRDYGYTF
J gene: TRBJ1-2
D gene: NA
V gene: TRBV12-3/TRBV12-4